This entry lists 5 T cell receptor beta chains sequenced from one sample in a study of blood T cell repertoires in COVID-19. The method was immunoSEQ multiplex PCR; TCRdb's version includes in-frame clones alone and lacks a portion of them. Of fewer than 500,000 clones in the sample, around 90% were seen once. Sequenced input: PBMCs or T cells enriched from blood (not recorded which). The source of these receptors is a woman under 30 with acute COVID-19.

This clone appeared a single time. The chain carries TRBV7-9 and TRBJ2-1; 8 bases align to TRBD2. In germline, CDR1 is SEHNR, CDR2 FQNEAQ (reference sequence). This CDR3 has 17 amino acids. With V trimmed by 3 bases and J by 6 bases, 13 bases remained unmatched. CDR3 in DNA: TGTGCCAGCAGCTTCGTGTCTGGGGGGACTAGAGGCAATGAGCAGTTCTTC. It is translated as CASSFVSGGTRGNEQFF.

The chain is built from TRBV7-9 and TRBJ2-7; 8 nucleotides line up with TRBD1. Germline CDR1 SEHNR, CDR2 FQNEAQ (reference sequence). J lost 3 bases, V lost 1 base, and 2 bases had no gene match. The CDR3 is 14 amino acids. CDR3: CASSLGTGSYEQYF. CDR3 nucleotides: TGTGCCAGCAGCTTAGGGACAGGGAGCTACGAGCAGTACTTC.

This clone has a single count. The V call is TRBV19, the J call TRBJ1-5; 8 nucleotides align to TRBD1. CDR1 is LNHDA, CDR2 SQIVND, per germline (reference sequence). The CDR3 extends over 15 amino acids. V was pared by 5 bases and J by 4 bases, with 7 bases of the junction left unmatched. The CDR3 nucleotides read TGTGCCAGTAGTCTTCCGGGACAGGTAAATCAGCCCCAGCATTTT. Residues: CASSLPGQVNQPQHF.

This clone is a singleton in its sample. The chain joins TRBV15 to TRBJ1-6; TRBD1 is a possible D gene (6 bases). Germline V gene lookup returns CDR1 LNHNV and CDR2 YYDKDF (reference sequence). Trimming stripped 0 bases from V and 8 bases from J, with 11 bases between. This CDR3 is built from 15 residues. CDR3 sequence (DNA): TGTGCCACCAGCAGAGACCAGGGGTGGGATTCACCCCTCCACTTT. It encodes CATSRDQGWDSPLHF.

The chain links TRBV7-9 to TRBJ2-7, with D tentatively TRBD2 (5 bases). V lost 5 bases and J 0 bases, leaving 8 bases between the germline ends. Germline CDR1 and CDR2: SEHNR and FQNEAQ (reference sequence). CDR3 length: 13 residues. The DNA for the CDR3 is TGTGCCAGCAGCCCCGGGATCTCCTACGAGCAGTACTTC. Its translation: CASSPGISYEQYF.